The source of this T cell receptor beta chain is a study of shared clonotypes between healthy human individuals. Across the study: The donors, two women and a few men, were aged 18 to 49. Regarding the study as a whole: The study found about 5% of naive CD4 clonotypes shared across a few donors. In contrast to clonotypes shared by all four donors, non-shared clonotypes had lower generation probabilities.

It was into CD45RA+ naive and CD45RA-negative memory subsets that the CD4+ cells were split. V was shortened by 1 base and J by 0 bases, with 10 bases between the two germline ends. The CDR3 is made up of 15 amino acids. The V gene's germline CDR1 is SGHNT and CDR2 YYREEE (reference sequence). As for this clone: Its target is not known.

Assay: immunoSEQ multiplex PCR; the TCRdb copy retains only in-frame clones and omits some. Here the sample spans nearly 1,000,000 clones, 60% to 85% being singletons. Sequenced sample: memory CD4+ T cells sorted from blood. This sample's subset: CD45RA-negative fraction. This receptor was taken from a man aged 18 to 35 in good health. This chain links TRBV5-4 with TRBJ2-5; D gene ambiguous. This CDR3 is CASSLFGNNQETQYF. For the CDR3, the DNA is TGTGCCAGCAGCTTGTTCGGAAACAACCAAGAGACCCAGTACTTC.